This TCR beta chain appears in the sequencing data of a study of cytomegalovirus exposure and HLA in healthy donors. Study-level results: TCR beta chains numbering under 200 were designated cytomegalovirus-associated.

The data were produced by immunoSEQ multiplex PCR, yet TCRdb's version contains in-frame clones alone and is incomplete. Of 73,000 or so clones listed, around 94% are singletons. Remarks on this clone: What it binds is not known.

CDR3 size: 18 residues. V shed 1 base and J shed 8 bases, with 21 bases lying between them. Germline-derived CDR1 and CDR2 are MNHNS and SASEGT. This TCR came from a woman between 18 and 30 years old in good health and CMV-seropositive. Sequencing was carried out using PBMCs. The rearrangement links TRBV6-1 to TRBJ1-6; D gene ambiguous. The CDR3 spells CASSEVMGGGLPDSPLHF. The CDR3 nucleotides are TGTGCCAGCAGTGAAGTTATGGGCGGAGGACTGCCTGATTCACCCCTCCACTTT.